This is a list of T cell receptor beta chains from one sample in a study of T-cell reconstitution after alpha-beta-depleted transplantation in children. TCRdb redid the calling of the PCR reads with MiXCR, one entry per CDR3 protein. The sample consists of about 110,000 distinct CDR3 sequences, 23% of them appearing once. The sample here was PBMCs, mostly from graft donor cells, taken 180 days after TCRalphabeta/CD19-depleted stem cell transplant. These receptor sequences come from a male patient aged 2-10 years who had a stem cell transplant for chronic granulomatous disease, so the T cells may come from the graft donor. The CDR3 runs from the conserved cysteine through the conserved F or W. The order of the fields is J gene, clone size, D gene, V gene, CDR3 DNA, CDR3 protein. D genes are given only for firm matches. Rows give clone size only sometimes, using once, few, many, or a class for an expanded clone.

TRBJ2-7 . . TRBV28 TGTGCCAGCAGTTCCACAGGGACTCGGTCCTACGAGCAGTACTTC CASSSTGTRSYEQYF
TRBJ1-3 many . TRBV9 TGTGCCAGCAGCGTAGAGTTGCAGGCGAGAAACACCATATATTTT CASSVELQARNTIYF
TRBJ2-7 many . TRBV27 TGTGCCAGCAGTTTATCAGGTTCCTACGAGCAGTACTTC CASSLSGSYEQYF
TRBJ2-7 few TRBD2 TRBV20-1 TGCAGTGCTAGTGCCGGGACTAGCGGGAGGGCCGGTGAGCAGTACTTC CSASAGTSGRAGEQYF
TRBJ2-7 few TRBD2 TRBV6-5 TGTGCCAGCAGTTACTCGGCCCGGGGGGATCTATACGAGCAGTACTTC CASSYSARGDLYEQYF
TRBJ2-3 few TRBD2 TRBV12-3/TRBV12-4 TGTGCCAGCAGTCAAGGACTAGCGGGGGGCACAGATACGCAGTATTTT CASSQGLAGGTDTQYF
TRBJ2-7 few TRBD1 TRBV20-1 TGCAGTGCTAGCCCCCGGACAGGGGGCCTCTACGAGCAGTACTTC CSASPRTGGLYEQYF
TRBJ2-1 . TRBD2 TRBV20-1 TGCAGTGCACCGCCCGGACTAGCGGGAGGGTTGCGAGGGGAGCAGTTCTTC CSAPPGLAGGLRGEQFF
TRBJ1-3 few . TRBV20-1 TGCAGTGCTAGAGATAGGCGAAACTCTGGAAACACCATATATTTT CSARDRRNSGNTIYF
TRBJ2-7 . . TRBV28 TGTGCCAGCAGTTCCAATCCTAACGAGCAGTACTTC CASSSNPNEQYF
TRBJ2-2 few TRBD2 TRBV7-6 TGTGCCAGCAGCCCATGGACTAGCGGGGCGAACACCGGGGAGCTGTTTTTT CASSPWTSGANTGELFF
TRBJ2-7 many TRBD2 TRBV28 TGTGCCAGCCGTACACCTCTAGCGGGAGTCTACGAGCAGTACTTC CASRTPLAGVYEQYF
TRBJ2-5 many . TRBV29-1 TGCAGCGCTCGGGTCCAGCAAGAGACCCAGTACTTC CSARVQQETQYF
TRBJ2-1 . TRBD2 TRBV29-1 TGCAGCGTTGAAGTTGCGGGAGAGGGGAATGAGCAGTTCTTC CSVEVAGEGNEQFF
TRBJ2-7 . . TRBV29-1 TGCAGCGTTGCGGGACACGACTACGAGCAGTACTTC CSVAGHDYEQYF
TRBJ2-7 few . TRBV7-3 TGTGCCAGCAGCTTGGACCCAGCCTACGAGCAGTACTTC CASSLDPAYEQYF
TRBJ2-3 many . TRBV20-1 TGCAGTGCTAGAGATGACAAGAGGGGTCTCACAGATACGCAGTATTTT CSARDDKRGLTDTQYF
TRBJ2-7 . TRBD1 TRBV20-1 TGCAGTGCTATTTGGATTTTAGGGACAGGGTTCGAGCAGTACTTC CSAIWILGTGFEQYF
TRBJ2-5 . . TRBV27 TGTGCCAGCAGTTCGGTCGGCGGGAAAGAGACCCAGTACTTC CASSSVGGKETQYF
TRBJ2-3 . . TRBV10-2 TGCGCCAGCAGTGTCGAAGATCATACGCAGTATTTT CASSVEDHTQYF
TRBJ2-1 few TRBD2 TRBV20-1 TGCAGTGCTAGAGATGTCCCCCCCAGCGGGAGTAGGAATGAGCAGTTCTTC CSARDVPPSGSRNEQFF
TRBJ2-2 . TRBD1 TRBV12-3/TRBV12-4 TGTGCCAGCAGTCGTCTTTCAGGCAGGGGGCCTGGCGGGGAGCTGTTTTTT CASSRLSGRGPGGELFF
TRBJ2-3 many . TRBV15 TGTGCCACCACCGAGCATTACCCGCAGGCTACGCAGTATTTT CATTEHYPQATQYF
TRBJ2-7 . . TRBV7-9 TGTGCCAGCAGCCCCGGGGCTTACCCTTACGAGCAGTACTTC CASSPGAYPYEQYF
TRBJ2-1 many TRBD2 TRBV5-5 TGTGCCAGCAGCCCAAGAACAGGGACTAGGAATGAGCAGTTCTTC CASSPRTGTRNEQFF
TRBJ2-3 few . TRBV18 TGTGCCAGCTCACTAACCCTCACAGATACGCAGTATTTT CASSLTLTDTQYF
TRBJ2-4 many TRBD2 TRBV20-1 TGCAGTGCGTCGATGCCGGGACTAGCGGGGGGCATTCAGTACTTC CSASMPGLAGGIQYF
TRBJ2-1 many . TRBV12-3/TRBV12-4 TGTGCCAGCAGTTTCGAGTTCCAAGTTAGGTATGAGCAGTTCTTC CASSFEFQVRYEQFF
TRBJ2-7 many . TRBV29-1 TGCAGCGTTGTGGCGGGTTACGAGCAGTACTTC CSVVAGYEQYF
TRBJ2-1 few TRBD1 TRBV29-1 TGCAGCGTTGAGGGCAGGGGGCATTACAATGAGCAGTTCTTC CSVEGRGHYNEQFF
TRBJ1-2 . TRBD1 TRBV5-5 TGTGCCAGCAGCCCGGACAGGGGGTACTATGGCTACACCTTC CASSPDRGYYGYTF
TRBJ2-5 many . TRBV20-1 TGCAGTGCTATTCGTGCGGAACGCCAAGAGACCCAGTACTTC CSAIRAERQETQYF
TRBJ2-2 many . TRBV27 TGTGCCAGCAGTGGACTACTTGGCGGGGAGCTGTTTTTT CASSGLLGGELFF
TRBJ2-7 . . TRBV29-1 TGCAGCGTGCCGGTGGAAAACTCCTACGAGCAGTACTTC CSVPVENSYEQYF
TRBJ2-1 many TRBD2 TRBV20-1 TGCAGTGGGAGAGCGGGAGTCTATCCCTATGAGCAGTTCTTC CSGRAGVYPYEQFF
TRBJ2-1 few TRBD2 TRBV12-3/TRBV12-4 TGTGCCAGCAGTTTCCCTAGCGGGAACAACTCCTACAATGAGCAGTTCTTC CASSFPSGNNSYNEQFF
TRBJ2-1 many . TRBV5-1 TGCGCCAGCAGGAAGGACTACTCCTACAATGAGCAGTTCTTC CASRKDYSYNEQFF
TRBJ2-3 many . TRBV12-3/TRBV12-4 TGTGCCAGCAGTTTAGACGGCTTAGATACGCAGTATTTT CASSLDGLDTQYF
TRBJ2-2 many . TRBV2 TGTGCCAGCACCAGCACAGGGTTAGGGACCGGGGAGCTGTTTTTT CASTSTGLGTGELFF
TRBJ1-2 . TRBD1 TRBV12-3/TRBV12-4 TGTGCCAGCAGTTTAGGAGGGGGCATCGGCTACACCTTC CASSLGGGIGYTF